One and the same sample provided the 18 T cell receptor beta chains below, sequenced in a study of T-cell memory formation after mild COVID-19. From the 5' RACE reads, TCRdb called clonotypes with MiXCR, one entry per CDR3 protein. Of under 110,000 distinct CDR3 sequences listed, around 12% are singletons. The sequencing input was PBMCs or a T cell subset sorted from them (not recorded which). The source is an adult woman who had mild COVID-19 (a few samples of this study predate the infection). Cell type and time point are not known.

V usage is TRBV11-1 and J usage is TRBJ2-3; 8 bases align to TRBD1. J was trimmed by 4 bases and V by 5 bases; bases with no gene match: 11. This CDR3 comprises 16 residues. Germline V CDR1 and CDR2: SGHAT, FQDESV (reference sequence). The CDR3 nucleotides read TGTGCCAGCAGCGCCCAGGGACAGGCAGGCCCAGATACGCAGTATTTT. It yields the protein CASSAQGQAGPDTQYF.

The rearrangement uses TRBV20-1 and TRBJ2-7, with D possibly being TRBD1 or TRBD2 (5 bases each). Germline V gives CDR1 DFQATT, CDR2 SNEGSKA (reference sequence). Trimming stripped 5 bases from V and 4 bases from J, with 24 bases between. There are 16 residues in the CDR3. The CDR3 region has the DNA TGCAGTGCTCCGGAGGAGACCCCTCGAGGGGTTTACGAGCAGTACTTC. Its protein is CSAPEETPRGVYEQYF.

V and J are TRBV29-1 and TRBJ2-7; no reliable D call. CDR3 size: 13 residues. Trimming removed 2 bases from V and 0 bases from J, with 8 bases in between. Germline-derived CDR1 and CDR2 are SQVTM and ANQGSEA. CDR3 protein: CSVERTDSYEQYF. CDR3 bases: TGCAGCGTTGAAAGGACGGACTCCTACGAGCAGTACTTC.

Details on this clonotype: The germline gene is not matched at one end of the junction; a read error may be the cause. The J gene is TRBJ2-1, the V gene TRBV7-7; TRBD1 agrees at 7 bases. The CDR3 loop spans 16 amino acids. Germline V gives CDR1 SSHAT, CDR2 FNYEAQ (reference sequence). CDR3 DNA: TGTGCTAGCAGCCCTTCCGGACAGGCCTCTTACAATGAGCAGTTCTTC. The encoded protein is CASSPSGQASYNEQFF. Together with reference TRBV7-7 and TRBJ2-1, the CDR3 gives the full variable domain: GAGVSQSPRYKVTKRGQDVTLRCDPISSHATLYWYQQALGQGPEFLTYFNYEAQPDKSGLPSDRFSAERPEGSISTLTIQRTEQRDSAMYRCASSPSGQASYNEQFFGPGTRLTVL.

This clonotype was recorded many times. This chain connects TRBV29-1 to TRBJ2-5, with 9 bases identical to TRBD1. The CDR3 is made up of 13 amino acids. V lost 1 base to trimming and J lost 4 bases; unmatched junction nucleotides: 1. Germline CDR1 reads SQVTM; CDR2 reads ANQGSEA. The CDR3 reads CSVEGTGAETQYF. The CDR3 DNA reads TGCAGCGTTGAAGGGACAGGGGCAGAGACCCAGTACTTC. Full variable domain (outside the CDR3, taken from reference TRBV29-1 and TRBJ2-5): SAVISQKPSRDICQRGTSLTIQCQVDSQVTMMFWYRQQPGQSLTLIATANQGSEATYESGFVIDKFPISRPNLTFSTLTVSNMSPEDSSIYLCSVEGTGAETQYFGPGTRLLVL.

This clonotype showed up many times. The chain carries TRBV7-9 and TRBJ2-1; 8 bases agree with TRBD2. Trimming removed 5 bases from V and 5 bases from J; junction bases left unmatched: 2. The CDR3 sequence is 13 residues long. CDR1 is SEHNR and CDR2 is FQNEAQ in the germline V gene (reference sequence). The DNA of the CDR3 is TGTGCCAGCAGCCTTAGCGGGAACAATGAGCAGTTCTTC. It yields the protein CASSLSGNNEQFF. The full variable domain, rest sourced from reference TRBV7-9 and TRBJ2-1, is DTGVSQNPRHKITKRGQNVTFRCDPISEHNRLYWYRQTLGQGPEFLTYFQNEAQLEKSRLLSDRFSAERPKGSFSTLEIQRTEQGDSAMYLCASSLSGNNEQFFGPGTRLTVL.

This clonotype turned up a few times. Here the CDR3 reads CSARSPEYTQYF. The CDR3 bases are TGCAGTGCTAGAAGTCCAGAGTATACGCAGTATTTT. The chain joins TRBV20-1 to TRBJ2-3; the D is unclear. The CDR3 is 12 residues long. Looked up from germline, CDR1 is DFQATT and CDR2 is SNEGSKA (reference sequence). V lost 2 bases to trimming and J lost 7 bases, with 10 bases between them.

This sequence joins TRBV7-3 and TRBJ2-3, with D maybe TRBD1 (5 bases). This CDR3 comprises 14 residues. From germline, CDR1 is SGHTA and CDR2 FQGTGA. Between the trimmed V and J ends, which lost 1 base and 8 bases, there was a span of 13 bases. CDR3 in amino acids: CASSLKRWQGTQYF. The CDR3 region has the DNA TGTGCCAGCAGCTTAAAGAGGTGGCAGGGTACGCAGTATTTT.

CDR3 in amino acids: CASSSRSGLEAFF. DNA of the CDR3: TGTGCCAGTAGTAGCCGATCTGGTCTCGAAGCTTTCTTT. The chain links TRBV19 to TRBJ1-1, with no clear D. This CDR3 contains 13 residues. Germline assignment: CDR1 LNHDA and CDR2 SQIVND (reference sequence). Trimming shortened V by 4 bases and J by 8 bases, and 14 bases separated the two germline ends. The complete variable domain, with remaining parts taken from reference TRBV19 and TRBJ1-1, reads DGGITQSPKYLFRKEGQNVTLSCEQNLNHDAMYWYRQDPGQGLRLIYYSQIVNDFQKGDIAEGYSVSREKKESFPLTVTSAQKNPTAFYLCASSSRSGLEAFFGQGTRLTVV.

V usage is TRBV7-3 and J usage is TRBJ2-3; maybe TRBD2 (6 bases). This CDR3 has 14 residues. Trimming removed 5 bases at V and 4 bases at J, with 13 bases between. CDR1 SGHTA and CDR2 FQGTGA come from the germline V gene. In DNA, the CDR3 is TGTGCCAGCAGCGCTGGGGAGGATGCAGATACGCAGTATTTT. Its translation: CASSAGEDADTQYF.

This chain links TRBV11-1 with TRBJ2-2, with TRBD2 matching over 9 bases. The germline gives CDR1 SGHAT, CDR2 FQDESV (reference sequence). With V trimmed by 1 base and J by 1 base, 4 bases remained unmatched. The CDR3 loop spans 17 amino acids. This CDR3 reads CASSLVRLAENTGELFF. The DNA for the CDR3 is TGTGCCAGCAGCTTAGTGCGACTAGCGGAGAACACCGGGGAGCTGTTTTTT.

This clonotype was recorded a few times. The V gene is TRBV20-1, the J gene TRBJ1-3, with no clear D. V was pared by 3 bases and J by 4 bases, with 13 bases between. In germline, CDR1 is DFQATT, CDR2 SNEGSKA (reference sequence). CDR3 length equals 14 residues. The DNA of the CDR3 is TGCAGTGCTAGGGCCGACCTCGGGGGAAACACCATATATTTT. This gives the protein CSARADLGGNTIYF.

This clonotype was recorded a few times. V and J are TRBV11-3 and TRBJ2-2; tentative D call: TRBD1 (5 bases). The CDR3 contains 13 residues. With 2 bases removed from V and 6 bases from J, the gap between germline ends came to 7 bases. Germline CDR1 and CDR2: SGHNT and YENEEA. CDR3 sequence reads: CASSLWGPGELFF. The DNA of the CDR3 is TGTGCCAGCAGCTTATGGGGCCCCGGGGAGCTGTTTTTT.

In its sample, this clonotype was seen many times. The chain employs TRBV19 and TRBJ2-2; D uncertain. The CDR3 is 15 amino acids. Germline V gene data show CDR1 as LNHDA and CDR2 as SQIVND (reference sequence). V gave up 3 bases and J gave up 0 bases, with 8 bases separating them. The CDR3 DNA sequence: TGTGCCAGTAGTATCAAAACAGCGAACACCGGGGAGCTGTTTTTT. Translation: CASSIKTANTGELFF.

This chain connects TRBV2 to TRBJ1-5, with D uncertain. The CDR3 extends over 14 amino acids. Between the trimmed V and J ends, which lost 3 bases and 6 bases, there was a span of 12 bases. Germline loops: CDR1 SNHLY, CDR2 FYNNEI. CDR3 sequence reads: CASSDTRNSQPQHF. CDR3 nucleotides: TGTGCCAGCAGTGATACCCGTAACAGTCAGCCCCAGCATTTT.

This clonotype has more than one count but fewer than ten. The chain uses TRBV5-1 and TRBJ1-6; D might be TRBD1 (6 bases). V shed 2 bases and J shed 11 bases, with 14 bases lying between them. Germline V CDR1 and CDR2: SGHRS, YFSETQ. The CDR3 contains 14 residues. The CDR3, as DNA: TGCGCCAGCAGCTTACGGGGAGGGGGTCCACCCCTCCACTTT. It encodes CASSLRGGGPPLHF.

CDR3 region: CASSSTGEPPTYEQYF. The CDR3 DNA is TGCGCCAGCAGCTCAACAGGGGAACCCCCGACCTACGAGCAGTACTTC. The chain carries TRBV5-1 and TRBJ2-7; 7 bases agree with TRBD1. The germline V gene has CDR1 SGHRS and CDR2 YFSETQ. With V trimmed by 3 bases and J by 2 bases, 11 bases remained unmatched. The CDR3 contains 16 residues.

This clonotype was picked up many times. This chain uses TRBV24-1 with TRBJ2-7; D might be TRBD1 or TRBD2, each matching 5 bases. V was shortened by 1 base and J by 12 bases, with 24 bases between the two germline ends. CDR1 and CDR2 from the germline V gene are KGHDR and SFDVKD. This CDR3 is 16 amino acids long. CDR3 sequence (DNA): TGTGCCACCAGTGATTTAGGGGACGGCGCGATTCGTAGGTGGTACTTC. Protein product: CATSDLGDGAIRRWYF.